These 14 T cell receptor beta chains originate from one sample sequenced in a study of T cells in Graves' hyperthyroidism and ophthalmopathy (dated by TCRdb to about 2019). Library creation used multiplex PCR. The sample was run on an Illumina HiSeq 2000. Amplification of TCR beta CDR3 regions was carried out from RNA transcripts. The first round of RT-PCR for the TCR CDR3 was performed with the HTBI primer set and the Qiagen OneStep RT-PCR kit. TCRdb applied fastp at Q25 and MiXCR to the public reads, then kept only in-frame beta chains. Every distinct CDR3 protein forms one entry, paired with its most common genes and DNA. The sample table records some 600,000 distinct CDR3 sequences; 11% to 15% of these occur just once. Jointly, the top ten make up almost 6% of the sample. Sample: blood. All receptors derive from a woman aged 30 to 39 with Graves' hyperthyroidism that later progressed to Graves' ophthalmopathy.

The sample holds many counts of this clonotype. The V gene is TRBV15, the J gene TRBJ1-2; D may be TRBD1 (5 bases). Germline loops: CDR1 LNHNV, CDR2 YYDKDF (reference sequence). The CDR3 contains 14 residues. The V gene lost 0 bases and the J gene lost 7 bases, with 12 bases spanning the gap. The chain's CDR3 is CATSREGERGGYTF. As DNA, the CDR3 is TGTGCCACCAGCAGAGAGGGGGAGCGGGGTGGCTACACCTTC.

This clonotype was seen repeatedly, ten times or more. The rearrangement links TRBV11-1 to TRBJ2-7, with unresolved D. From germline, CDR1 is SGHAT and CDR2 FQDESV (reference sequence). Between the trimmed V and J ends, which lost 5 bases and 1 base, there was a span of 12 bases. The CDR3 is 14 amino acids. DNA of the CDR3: TGTGCCAGCAGCCCGAGGACGGTTTCCTACGAGCAGTACTTC. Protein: CASSPRTVSYEQYF.

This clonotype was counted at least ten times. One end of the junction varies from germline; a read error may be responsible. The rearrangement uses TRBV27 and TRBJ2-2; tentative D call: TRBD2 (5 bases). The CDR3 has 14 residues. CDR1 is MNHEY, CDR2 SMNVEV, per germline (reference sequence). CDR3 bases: TGTGCCAGCAGTTCGCTCGCGAACACCGGGGAGCCGTTTTTT. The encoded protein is CASSSLANTGEPFF.

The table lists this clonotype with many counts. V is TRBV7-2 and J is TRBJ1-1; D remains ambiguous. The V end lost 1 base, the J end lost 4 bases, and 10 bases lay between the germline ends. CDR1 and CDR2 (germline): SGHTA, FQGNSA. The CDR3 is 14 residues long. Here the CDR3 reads CASSLGTQVTEAFF. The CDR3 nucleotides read TGTGCCAGCAGCTTAGGGACGCAGGTCACTGAAGCTTTCTTT.

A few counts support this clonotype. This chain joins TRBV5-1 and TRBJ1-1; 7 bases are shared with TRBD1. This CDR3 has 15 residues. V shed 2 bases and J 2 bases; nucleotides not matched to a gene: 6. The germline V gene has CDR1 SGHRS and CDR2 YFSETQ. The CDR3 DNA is TGCGCCAGCAGCTTCGACAGGGTTCTTAACACTGAAGCTTTCTTT. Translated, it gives CASSFDRVLNTEAFF.

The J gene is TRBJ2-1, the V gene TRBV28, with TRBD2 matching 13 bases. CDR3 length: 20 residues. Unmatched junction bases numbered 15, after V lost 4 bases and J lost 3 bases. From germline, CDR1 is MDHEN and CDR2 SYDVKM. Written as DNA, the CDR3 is TGTGCCAGCAGTTCGGCCGGAGGGGGACTAGCGGGAACCGTCTACAATGAGCAGTTCTTC. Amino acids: CASSSAGGGLAGTVYNEQFF.

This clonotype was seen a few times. CDR3 region: CASSFLGSEQFF. In nucleotides, the CDR3 is TGTGCCAGCAGCTTTCTTGGAAGTGAGCAGTTCTTC. The chain carries TRBV7-2 and TRBJ2-1; D call uncertain. Germline-derived CDR1 and CDR2 are SGHTA and FQGNSA. There are 12 residues in the CDR3. Trimming left V 3 bases short and J 9 bases short, with 9 bases between.

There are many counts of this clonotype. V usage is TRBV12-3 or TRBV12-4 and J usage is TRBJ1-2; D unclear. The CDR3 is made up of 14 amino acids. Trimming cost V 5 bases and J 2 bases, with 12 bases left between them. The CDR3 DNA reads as TGTGCCAGCAGTACTCGACCGAGAAACTATGGCTACACCTTC. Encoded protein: CASSTRPRNYGYTF.

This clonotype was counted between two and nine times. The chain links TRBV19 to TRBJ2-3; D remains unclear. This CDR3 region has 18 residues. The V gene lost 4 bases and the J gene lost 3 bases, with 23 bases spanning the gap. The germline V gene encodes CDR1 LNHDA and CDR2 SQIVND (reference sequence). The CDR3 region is CASSTGSRTRIGTDTQYF. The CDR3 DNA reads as TGTGCCAGTAGTACCGGGTCCAGGACGCGGATCGGGACAGATACGCAGTATTTT.

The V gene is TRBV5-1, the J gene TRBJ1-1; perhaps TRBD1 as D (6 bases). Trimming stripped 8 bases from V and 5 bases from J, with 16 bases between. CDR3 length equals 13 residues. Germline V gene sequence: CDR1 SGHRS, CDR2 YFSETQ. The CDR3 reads CASYQGPRTEAFF. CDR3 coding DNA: TGCGCCAGTTACCAGGGGCCGAGGACTGAAGCTTTCTTT. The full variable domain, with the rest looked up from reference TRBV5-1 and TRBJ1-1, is KAGVTQTPRYLIKTRGQQVTLSCSPISGHRSVSWYQQTPGQGLQFLFEYFSETQRNKGNFPGRFSGRQFSNSRSEMNVSTLELGDSALYLCASYQGPRTEAFFGQGTRLTVV.

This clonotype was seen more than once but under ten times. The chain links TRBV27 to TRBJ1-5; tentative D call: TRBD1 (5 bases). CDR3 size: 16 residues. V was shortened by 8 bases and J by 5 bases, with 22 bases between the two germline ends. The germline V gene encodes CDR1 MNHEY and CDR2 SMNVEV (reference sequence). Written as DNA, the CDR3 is TGTGCCAGCCGAACCAGTCCCCACAGGACCGATCAGCCCCAGCATTTT. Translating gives CASRTSPHRTDQPQHF.

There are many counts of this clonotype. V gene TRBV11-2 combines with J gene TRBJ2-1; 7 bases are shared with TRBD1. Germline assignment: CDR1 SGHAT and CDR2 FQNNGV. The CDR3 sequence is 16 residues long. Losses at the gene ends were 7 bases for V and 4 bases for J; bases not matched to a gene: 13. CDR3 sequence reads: CASTLSTGPLYNEQFF. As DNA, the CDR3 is TGTGCCAGCACCCTTTCGACAGGGCCCCTTTACAATGAGCAGTTCTTC.

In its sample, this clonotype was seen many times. The CDR3 protein is CASSAPRGSAGGTDTQYF. Written as DNA, the CDR3 is TGTGCCAGCAGTGCTCCCAGGGGATCTGCGGGAGGGACAGATACGCAGTATTTT. The chain employs TRBV6-1 and TRBJ2-3, with 9 bases fitting TRBD2. Germline V CDR1 and CDR2: MNHNS, SASEGT. This CDR3 is 18 amino acids long. V lost 4 bases and J lost 3; bases outside the gene matches: 14.

This chain's CDR3 is CASSLGSGGREQYF. Written as DNA, the CDR3 is TGTGCCAGCAGCTTAGGTTCAGGGGGCCGCGAGCAGTACTTC. V is TRBV7-9 and J is TRBJ2-7; 8 nucleotides align to TRBD1. V shed 1 base and J 6 bases; nucleotides not matched to a gene: 5. The CDR3 is 14 amino acids. Per germline, CDR1 SEHNR and CDR2 FQNEAQ (reference sequence).